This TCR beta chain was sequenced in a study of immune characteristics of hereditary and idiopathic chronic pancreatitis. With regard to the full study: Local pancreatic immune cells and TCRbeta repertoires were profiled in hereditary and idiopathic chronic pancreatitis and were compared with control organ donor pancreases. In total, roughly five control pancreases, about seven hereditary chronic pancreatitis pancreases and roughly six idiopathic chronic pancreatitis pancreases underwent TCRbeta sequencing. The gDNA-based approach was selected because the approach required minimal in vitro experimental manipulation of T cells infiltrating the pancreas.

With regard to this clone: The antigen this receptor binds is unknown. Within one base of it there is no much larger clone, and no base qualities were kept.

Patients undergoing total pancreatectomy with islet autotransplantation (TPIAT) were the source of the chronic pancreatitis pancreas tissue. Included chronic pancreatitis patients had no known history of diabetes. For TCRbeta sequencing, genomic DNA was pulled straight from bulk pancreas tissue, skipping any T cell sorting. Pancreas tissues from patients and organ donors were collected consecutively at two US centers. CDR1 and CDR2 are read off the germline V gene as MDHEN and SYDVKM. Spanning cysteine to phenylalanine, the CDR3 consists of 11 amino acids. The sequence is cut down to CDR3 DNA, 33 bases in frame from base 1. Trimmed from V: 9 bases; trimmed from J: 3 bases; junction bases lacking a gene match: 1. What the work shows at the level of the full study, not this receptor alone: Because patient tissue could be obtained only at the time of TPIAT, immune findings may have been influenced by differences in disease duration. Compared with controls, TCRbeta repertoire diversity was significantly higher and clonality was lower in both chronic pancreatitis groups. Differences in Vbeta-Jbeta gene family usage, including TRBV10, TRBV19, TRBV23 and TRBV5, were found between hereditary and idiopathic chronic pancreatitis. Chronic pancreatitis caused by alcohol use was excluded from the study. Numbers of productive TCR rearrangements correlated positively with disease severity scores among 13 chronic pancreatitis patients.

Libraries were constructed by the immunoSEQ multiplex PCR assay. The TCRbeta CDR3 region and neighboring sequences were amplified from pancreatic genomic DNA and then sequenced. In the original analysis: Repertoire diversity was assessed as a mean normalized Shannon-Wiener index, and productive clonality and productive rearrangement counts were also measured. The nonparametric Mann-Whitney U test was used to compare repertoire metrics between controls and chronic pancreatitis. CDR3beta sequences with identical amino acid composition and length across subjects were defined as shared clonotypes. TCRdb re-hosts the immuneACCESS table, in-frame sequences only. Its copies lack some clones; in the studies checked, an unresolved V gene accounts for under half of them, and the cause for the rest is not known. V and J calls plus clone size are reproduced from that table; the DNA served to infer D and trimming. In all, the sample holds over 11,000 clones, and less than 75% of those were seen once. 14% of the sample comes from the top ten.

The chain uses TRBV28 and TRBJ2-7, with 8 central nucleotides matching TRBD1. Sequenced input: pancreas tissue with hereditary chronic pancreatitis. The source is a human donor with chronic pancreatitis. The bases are TGTGCCAGTGACAGGGGCTACGAGCAGTACTTC. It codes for CASDRGYEQYF.